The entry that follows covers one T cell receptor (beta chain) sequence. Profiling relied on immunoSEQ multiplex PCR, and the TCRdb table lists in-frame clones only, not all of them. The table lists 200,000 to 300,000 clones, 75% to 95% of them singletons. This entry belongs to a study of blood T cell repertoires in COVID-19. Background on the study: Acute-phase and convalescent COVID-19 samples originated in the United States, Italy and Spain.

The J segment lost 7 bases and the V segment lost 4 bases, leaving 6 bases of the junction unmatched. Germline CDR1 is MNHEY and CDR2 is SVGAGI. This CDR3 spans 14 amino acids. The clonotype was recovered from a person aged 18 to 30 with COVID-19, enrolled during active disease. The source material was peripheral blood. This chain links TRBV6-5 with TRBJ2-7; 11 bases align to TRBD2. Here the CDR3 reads CASSLAGGPREQYF. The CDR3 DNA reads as TGTGCCAGCAGTTTAGCGGGAGGGCCACGGGAGCAGTACTTC.